This TCR beta chain comes out of a study of identical twins. General study findings and limits: One should note that invariant MAIT and iNKT cells could partly confound zero-insertion analyses. Whereas memory repertoires showed no such difference, abundant cord blood beta clonotypes carried fewer insertions. Twin-shared out-of-frame alpha sequences showed excess low generation probability.

cDNA carried unique molecular identifiers, and a universal primer site was added by template switching. TCRdb independently ran MiXCR on the 5' RACE reads; one entry per CDR3 protein. The repertoire includes roughly 280,000 distinct CDR3 sequences, roughly 10% of them detected once, and under 7.5% sits in the top ten. Regarding this clonotype: Its antigen is unknown.

The CDR3 sequence is 12 residues long. CDR1 and CDR2 from the germline V gene are SQVTM and ANQGSEA. V lost 4 bases and J 4 bases, leaving 11 bases between the germline ends. Another study also made use of these data, one on yellow fever vaccine responses in identical twins.

V gene TRBV29-1 combines with J gene TRBJ2-7, with D perhaps given as TRBD1 or TRBD2 (5 bases each). Sequencing was done on a sample of CD8+ T cells sorted from blood. This TCR was sampled from a woman aged 18 to 35 in good health. Here the CDR3 DNA reads TGCAGCGTTGGGGACCCCTCTTACGAGCAGTACTTC. Amino acids: CSVGDPSYEQYF.